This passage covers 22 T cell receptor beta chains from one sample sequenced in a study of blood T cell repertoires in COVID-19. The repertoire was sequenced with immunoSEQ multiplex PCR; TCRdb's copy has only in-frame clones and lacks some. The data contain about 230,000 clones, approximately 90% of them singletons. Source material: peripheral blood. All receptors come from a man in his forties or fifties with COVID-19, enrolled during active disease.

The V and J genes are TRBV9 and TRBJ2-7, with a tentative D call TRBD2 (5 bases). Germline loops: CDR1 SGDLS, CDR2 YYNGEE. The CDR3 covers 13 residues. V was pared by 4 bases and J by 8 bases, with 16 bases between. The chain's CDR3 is CASSSGGSPQQYF. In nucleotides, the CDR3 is TGTGCCAGCAGCTCCGGCGGGTCTCCCCAGCAGTACTTC.

CDR3 in amino acids: CASSRDQRPLHF. The CDR3 DNA follows: TGTGCCAGCAGCCGCGACCAGAGGCCCCTCCACTTT. The chain is built from TRBV11-2 and TRBJ1-6; D is unresolved. CDR1 SGHAT and CDR2 FQNNGV come from the germline V gene. CDR3 length: 12 amino acids. Trimming took off 5 bases at V and 13 bases at J, with 12 bases between the two ends.

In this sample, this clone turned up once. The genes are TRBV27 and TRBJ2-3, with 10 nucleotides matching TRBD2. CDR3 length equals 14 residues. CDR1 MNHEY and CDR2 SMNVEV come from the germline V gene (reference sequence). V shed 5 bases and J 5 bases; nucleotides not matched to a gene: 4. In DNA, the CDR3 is TGTGCCAGCAGTATGGGACTAGCGCTAGATACGCAGTATTTT. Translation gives CASSMGLALDTQYF.

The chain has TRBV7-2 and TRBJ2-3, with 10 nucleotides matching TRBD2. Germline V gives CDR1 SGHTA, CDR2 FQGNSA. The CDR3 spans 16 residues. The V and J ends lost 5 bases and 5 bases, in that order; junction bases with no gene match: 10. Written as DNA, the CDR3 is TGTGCCAGCAGCCCACGCCCACAGCGGGAGGGAGATACGCAGTATTTT. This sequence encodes CASSPRPQREGDTQYF.

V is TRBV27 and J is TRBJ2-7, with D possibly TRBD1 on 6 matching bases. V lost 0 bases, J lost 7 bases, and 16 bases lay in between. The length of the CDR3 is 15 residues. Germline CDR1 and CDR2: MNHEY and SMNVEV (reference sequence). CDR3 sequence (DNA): TGTGCCAGCAGTTTATCTCAGGGGAAGTCGGGGGAGCAGTACTTC. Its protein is CASSLSQGKSGEQYF.

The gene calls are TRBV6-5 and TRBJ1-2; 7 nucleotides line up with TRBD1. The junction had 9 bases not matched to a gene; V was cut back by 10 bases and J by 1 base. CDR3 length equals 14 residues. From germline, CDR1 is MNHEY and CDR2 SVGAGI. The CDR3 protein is CATGQGGGNYGYTF. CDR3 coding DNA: TGTGCCACAGGCCAGGGGGGAGGTAACTATGGCTACACCTTC.

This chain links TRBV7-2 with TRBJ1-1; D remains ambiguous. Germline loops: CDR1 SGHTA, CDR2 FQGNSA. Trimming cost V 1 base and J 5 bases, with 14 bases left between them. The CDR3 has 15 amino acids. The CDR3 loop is CASSLGVLVRTEAFF. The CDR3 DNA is TGTGCCAGCAGCTTAGGAGTGTTGGTTCGAACTGAAGCTTTCTTT.

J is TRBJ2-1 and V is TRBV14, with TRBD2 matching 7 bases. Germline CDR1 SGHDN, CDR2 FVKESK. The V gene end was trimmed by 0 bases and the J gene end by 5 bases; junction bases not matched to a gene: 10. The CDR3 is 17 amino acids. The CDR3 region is CASSQDVSWLADNEQFF. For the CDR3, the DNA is TGTGCCAGCAGCCAAGATGTTTCTTGGCTAGCGGACAATGAGCAGTTCTTC.

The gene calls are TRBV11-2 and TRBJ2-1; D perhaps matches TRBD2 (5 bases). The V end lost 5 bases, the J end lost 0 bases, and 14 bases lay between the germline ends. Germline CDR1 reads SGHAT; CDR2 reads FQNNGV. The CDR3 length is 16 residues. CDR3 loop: CASSLLSGVSYNEQFF. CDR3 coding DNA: TGTGCCAGCAGCCTGCTCTCCGGGGTCTCCTACAATGAGCAGTTCTTC.

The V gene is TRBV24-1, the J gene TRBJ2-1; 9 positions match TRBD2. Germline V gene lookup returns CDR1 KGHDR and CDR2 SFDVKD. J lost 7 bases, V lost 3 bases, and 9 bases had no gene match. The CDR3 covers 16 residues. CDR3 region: CATSDPSGTGGNEQFF. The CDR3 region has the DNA TGTGCCACCAGTGATCCTAGCGGGACCGGGGGGAATGAGCAGTTCTTC.

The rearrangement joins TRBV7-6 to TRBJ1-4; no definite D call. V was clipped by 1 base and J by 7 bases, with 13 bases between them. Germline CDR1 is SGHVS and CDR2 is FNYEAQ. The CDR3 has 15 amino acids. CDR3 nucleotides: TGTGCCAGCAGCTTAGGAGGTCCGGTGGGTGAAAAACTGTTTTTT. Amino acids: CASSLGGPVGEKLFF.

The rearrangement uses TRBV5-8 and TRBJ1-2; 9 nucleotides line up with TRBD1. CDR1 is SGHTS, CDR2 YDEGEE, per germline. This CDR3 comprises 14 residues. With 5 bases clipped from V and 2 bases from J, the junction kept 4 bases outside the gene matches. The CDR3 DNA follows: TGTGCCAGCAGACTCGGACAGGGGAACTATGGCTACACCTTC. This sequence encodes CASRLGQGNYGYTF.

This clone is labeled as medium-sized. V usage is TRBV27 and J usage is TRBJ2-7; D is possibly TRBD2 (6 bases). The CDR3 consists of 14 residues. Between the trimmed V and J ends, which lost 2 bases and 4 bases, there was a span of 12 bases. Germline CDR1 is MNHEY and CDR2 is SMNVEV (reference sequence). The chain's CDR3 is CASSLGGQEYEQYF. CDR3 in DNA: TGTGCCAGCAGTTTAGGAGGGCAGGAGTACGAGCAGTACTTC.

CDR3 loop: CASSNRTGGAYEQYF. In DNA, the CDR3 is TGTGCCAGCAGTAACCGTACAGGGGGCGCGTACGAGCAGTACTTC. The chain employs TRBV7-9 and TRBJ2-7; 9 bases align to TRBD1. V dropped 6 bases and J dropped 4; count of bases not matched to a gene: 10. The germline V gene has CDR1 SEHNR and CDR2 FQNEAQ (reference sequence). The CDR3 has 15 amino acids.

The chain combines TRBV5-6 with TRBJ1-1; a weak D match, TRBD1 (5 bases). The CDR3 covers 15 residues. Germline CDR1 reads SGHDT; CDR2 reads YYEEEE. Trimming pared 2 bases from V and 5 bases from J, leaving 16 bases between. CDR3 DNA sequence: TGTGCCAGCAGCTTCGACTGGGGCAAGGTTACTGAAGCTTTCTTT. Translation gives CASSFDWGKVTEAFF.

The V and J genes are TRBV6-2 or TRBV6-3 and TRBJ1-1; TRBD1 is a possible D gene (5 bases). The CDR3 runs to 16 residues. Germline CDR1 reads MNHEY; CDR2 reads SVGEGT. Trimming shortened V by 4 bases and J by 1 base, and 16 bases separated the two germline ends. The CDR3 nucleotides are TGTGCCAGCAGTTCCACCGCCGGACATAGGAACACTGAAGCTTTCTTT. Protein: CASSSTAGHRNTEAFF.

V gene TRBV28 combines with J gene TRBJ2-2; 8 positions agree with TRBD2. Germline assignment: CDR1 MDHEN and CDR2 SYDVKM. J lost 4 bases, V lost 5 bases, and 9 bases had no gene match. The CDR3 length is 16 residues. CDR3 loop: CASSNGGARVTGELFF. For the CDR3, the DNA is TGTGCCAGCAGTAACGGGGGGGCGCGAGTCACCGGGGAGCTGTTTTTT.

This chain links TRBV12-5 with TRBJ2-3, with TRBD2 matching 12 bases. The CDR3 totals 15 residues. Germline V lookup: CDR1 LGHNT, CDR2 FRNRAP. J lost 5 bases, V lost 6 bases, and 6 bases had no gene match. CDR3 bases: TGTGCTAGTGGGGCAGCTAGCGGGGGGGAAGATACGCAGTATTTT. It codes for CASGAASGGEDTQYF.

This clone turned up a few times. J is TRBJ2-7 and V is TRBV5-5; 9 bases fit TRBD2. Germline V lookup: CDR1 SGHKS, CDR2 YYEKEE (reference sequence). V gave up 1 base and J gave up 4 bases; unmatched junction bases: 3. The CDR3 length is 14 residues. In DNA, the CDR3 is TGTGCCAGCAGCTTGAGTACTAGCGGGTACGAGCAGTACTTC. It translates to CASSLSTSGYEQYF.

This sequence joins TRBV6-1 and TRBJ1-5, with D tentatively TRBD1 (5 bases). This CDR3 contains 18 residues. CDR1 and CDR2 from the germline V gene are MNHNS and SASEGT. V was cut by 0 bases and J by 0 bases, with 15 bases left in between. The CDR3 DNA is TGTGCCAGCAGTGAAGCTATACTAAGGGGATATAGCAATCAGCCCCAGCATTTT. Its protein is CASSEAILRGYSNQPQHF.

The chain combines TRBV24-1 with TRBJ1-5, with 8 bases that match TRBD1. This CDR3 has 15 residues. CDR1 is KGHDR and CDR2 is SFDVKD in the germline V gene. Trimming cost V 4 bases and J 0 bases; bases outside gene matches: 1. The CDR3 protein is CATSEDRASNQPQHF. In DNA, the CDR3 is TGTGCCACCAGTGAGGACAGGGCTAGCAATCAGCCCCAGCATTTT.

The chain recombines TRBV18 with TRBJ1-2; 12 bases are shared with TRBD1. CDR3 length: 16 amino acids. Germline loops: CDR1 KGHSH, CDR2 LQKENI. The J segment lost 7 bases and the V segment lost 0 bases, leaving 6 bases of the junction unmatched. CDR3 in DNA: TGTGCCAGCTCACCACCGGGGGACAGGGGGCCCCTTGGCTACACCTTC. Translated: CASSPPGDRGPLGYTF.